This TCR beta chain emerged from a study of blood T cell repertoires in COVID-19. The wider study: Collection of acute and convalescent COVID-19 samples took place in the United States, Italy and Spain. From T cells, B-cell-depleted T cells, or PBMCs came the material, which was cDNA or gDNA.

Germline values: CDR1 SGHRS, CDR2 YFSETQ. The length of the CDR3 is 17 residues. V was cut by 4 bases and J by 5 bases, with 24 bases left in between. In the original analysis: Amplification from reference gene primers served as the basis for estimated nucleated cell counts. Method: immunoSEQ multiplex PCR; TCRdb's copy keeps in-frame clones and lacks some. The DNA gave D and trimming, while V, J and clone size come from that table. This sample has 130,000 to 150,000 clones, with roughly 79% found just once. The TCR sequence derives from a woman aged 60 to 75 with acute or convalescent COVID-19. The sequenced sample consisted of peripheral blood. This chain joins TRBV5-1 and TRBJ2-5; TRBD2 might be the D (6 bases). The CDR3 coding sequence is TGCGCCAGCAGCCACGAAAGAGGAAATGCGGGATGGGAGACCCAGTACTTC. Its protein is CASSHERGNAGWETQYF.